This TCR delta chain was identified in a study of γδ T cells in repeated Plasmodium falciparum infection. Overall study context: Timepoints: baseline, immediately before selected infections, and 21 days after every infection.

TCRdb fed the multiplex PCR reads to CATT. Of tens of thousands of delta-chain clones listed, 1.6% were seen once; the top ten hold 8.5% to 10%. Study results and limitations: Vdelta2-negative gammadelta repertoires, largely Vdelta1+, seemingly showed infection-driven waves of new clonal selection.

The V end lost 5 bases, the J end lost 1 base, and 32 bases lay between the germline ends. This CDR3 comprises 19 residues. Germline CDR1 and CDR2: TVYSNPD and GDNSRS (reference sequence). Concerning this clone itself: Its antigen remains unidentified. TCRdb attributes to this sequence the protein of a much larger clone, which differs from the DNA translation at residue 9; a read error is likely, and the protein displayed is translated from the DNA.

Flow sorting of PBMC yielded separate Vgamma9/Vdelta2+ and Vdelta2-negative gammadelta T cell populations for bulk repertoire analysis. This TCR was recovered from a pool of human donors (malaria-infected and uninfected, not separated). J is TRDJ1 and V is TRDV3; D perhaps matches TRDD3 (5 bases). Because TCRdb records no J gene, it was assigned here through a match of the DNA to germline. Sequenced: gamma-delta T cells from blood. In DNA form, the CDR3 reads TGTGCCATACGTGCTCATTCTGAATCGTGCGAAAGTGCCACCGATAAACTCATCTTT. Translation: CAIRAHSESCESATDKLIF.